These 14 T cell receptor beta chains originate from one sample sequenced in a study of human thymus T cells. Using immunoSEQ multiplex PCR, the repertoire was profiled, and TCRdb retains in-frame clones only, with some absent. The repertoire holds roughly 60,000 clones, with about 93% as singletons. The sequenced sample consisted of blood. The receptor source for this set is a boy under two years old with a congenital heart defect but otherwise immunologically healthy.

This chain connects TRBV4-1 to TRBJ2-1, with TRBD2 identical over 8 bases. V shed 3 bases and J 4 bases; nucleotides not matched to a gene: 11. CDR3 length: 17 residues. Germline-derived CDR1 and CDR2 are MGHRA and YSYEKL. CDR3 in amino acids: CASSQAQLGLGYNEQFF. CDR3 in DNA: TGCGCCAGCAGCCAGGCCCAGTTGGGACTAGGTTACAATGAGCAGTTCTTC.

The gene calls are TRBV10-3 and TRBJ1-2; D not resolved. Trimming removed 3 bases from V and 5 bases from J, with 10 bases in between. Germline V gene data show CDR1 as ENHRY and CDR2 as SYGVKD. CDR3 length equals 13 residues. The CDR3 reads CAISEGGDYGYTF. The CDR3 nucleotides read TGTGCCATCAGTGAAGGTGGGGATTATGGCTACACCTTC.

The chain couples TRBV5-1 to TRBJ2-7; D ambiguous. This CDR3 region has 13 residues. Germline V gives CDR1 SGHRS, CDR2 YFSETQ. V was clipped by 1 base and J by 1 base, with 6 bases between them. The CDR3 loop reads CASSLIHSYEQYF. The CDR3 DNA reads as TGCGCCAGCAGCTTGATTCATTCCTACGAGCAGTACTTC. Full variable domain (outside the CDR3, taken from reference TRBV5-1 and TRBJ2-7): KAGVTQTPRYLIKTRGQQVTLSCSPISGHRSVSWYQQTPGQGLQFLFEYFSETQRNKGNFPGRFSGRQFSNSRSEMNVSTLELGDSALYLCASSLIHSYEQYFGPGTRLTVT.

V is TRBV6-5 and J is TRBJ1-2; unclear D gene. The V gene lost 0 bases and the J gene lost 5 bases, with 16 bases spanning the gap. Germline assignment: CDR1 MNHEY and CDR2 SVGAGI. The CDR3 is 16 amino acids. The CDR3 reads CASSYSSAGWDYGYTF. CDR3 sequence (DNA): TGTGCCAGCAGTTACTCGAGCGCAGGCTGGGATTATGGCTACACCTTC.

The chain employs TRBV28 and TRBJ2-1, with a tentative D call TRBD2 (5 bases). The V end was cut by 5 bases, the J end by 6 bases, with 14 bases between. The CDR3 consists of 14 residues. Germline V gene sequence: CDR1 MDHEN, CDR2 SYDVKM. The CDR3 DNA reads TGTGCCAGCAGTCCCCCGGGGAGAGGCAATGAGCAGTTCTTC. This codes for CASSPPGRGNEQFF.

The chain joins TRBV7-9 to TRBJ1-5; the D is unclear. Looked up from germline, CDR1 is SEHNR and CDR2 is FQNEAQ (reference sequence). V lost 4 bases and J lost 1, with 5 bases in between. The CDR3 has 13 amino acids. Written as DNA, the CDR3 is TGTGCCAGCAGCTCAGGAAGCAATCAGCCCCAGCATTTT. This encodes CASSSGSNQPQHF.

The chain couples TRBV5-1 to TRBJ1-1; TRBD1 matches 8 bases. There are 13 residues in the CDR3. Germline CDR1 reads SGHRS; CDR2 reads YFSETQ. The ends lost 4 bases at V and 4 bases at J; junction bases unmatched: 3. As DNA, the CDR3 is TGCGCCAGCAGCGCCGGACAGGGCACTGAAGCTTTCTTT. Protein product: CASSAGQGTEAFF.

This chain connects TRBV11-3 to TRBJ1-1, with D perhaps matching TRBD1 (5 bases). CDR3 length: 14 amino acids. Between the trimmed V and J ends, which lost 2 bases and 4 bases, there was a span of 11 bases. Germline CDR1 reads SGHNT; CDR2 reads YENEEA. Written as DNA, the CDR3 is TGTGCCAGCAGCTTATACAGGAAGAGCACTGAAGCTTTCTTT. Amino acids: CASSLYRKSTEAFF.

This clone was observed a few times. V and J are TRBV19 and TRBJ1-1, with 7 bases that match TRBD1. V gave up 7 bases and J gave up 5 bases; unmatched junction bases: 7. Germline lookup yields CDR1 LNHDA and CDR2 SQIVND (reference sequence). CDR3 size: 13 residues. The CDR3 DNA reads TGTGCCAGTATCCGGACAGGATGGACTGAAGCTTTCTTT. This encodes CASIRTGWTEAFF.

The chain employs TRBV11-2 and TRBJ2-2; 9 nucleotides match TRBD1. Trimming at V came to 4 bases and at J to 5 bases, leaving 8 bases not matched to a gene. CDR1 is SGHAT and CDR2 is FQNNGV in the germline V gene. This CDR3 has 16 amino acids. The CDR3: CASSSQQGAGTGELFF. CDR3 in DNA: TGTGCCAGCAGCTCCCAACAGGGGGCGGGGACCGGGGAGCTGTTTTTT.

The CDR3 coding sequence is TGTGCCAGCAGGAGCGGGGGGCGCTCCTACGAGCAGTACTTC. Its protein product is CASRSGGRSYEQYF. The chain employs TRBV6-1 and TRBJ2-7; TRBD2 aligns across 9 bases. The V gene end was trimmed by 6 bases and the J gene end by 0 bases; junction bases not matched to a gene: 3. The CDR3 runs 14 residues. Germline V gene data show CDR1 as MNHNS and CDR2 as SASEGT.

V usage is TRBV2 and J usage is TRBJ1-1; D not resolved. CDR3 length equals 15 residues. The V end was cut by 3 bases, the J end by 0 bases, with 11 bases between. Germline V CDR1 and CDR2: SNHLY, FYNNEI. CDR3 bases: TGTGCCAGCAGTGATCTATCCAGGATGAACACTGAAGCTTTCTTT. Translated: CASSDLSRMNTEAFF.

The rearrangement links TRBV15 to TRBJ1-1; D uncertain. V lost 1 base, J lost 1 base, and 10 bases lay in between. Germline-derived CDR1 and CDR2 are LNHNV and YYDKDF (reference sequence). The CDR3 runs 15 residues. CDR3 loop: CATSRVARKNTEAFF. The CDR3 region has the DNA TGTGCCACCAGCAGAGTAGCCAGAAAGAACACTGAAGCTTTCTTT.

The V and J genes are TRBV4-1 and TRBJ1-5; no reliable D call. There are 16 residues in the CDR3. V dropped 4 bases and J dropped 2 bases, with 15 bases sitting between them. Per the germline V gene, CDR1 is MGHRA and CDR2 is YSYEKL. The CDR3: CASSPGNLGRNQPQHF. CDR3 nucleotide sequence: TGCGCCAGCAGCCCGGGAAATCTTGGGCGCAATCAGCCCCAGCATTTT.